The 3 T cell receptor beta chains reported below all come from one sample, sequenced in a study of T cells in Graves' hyperthyroidism and ophthalmopathy. RNA transcripts served as the template for amplifying TCR beta CDR3 regions. The HTBI primer set served for first-round RT-PCR of the TCR CDR3. TCRdb independently ran MiXCR on the multiplex PCR reads; one entry per CDR3 protein. This repertoire shows roughly 720,000 distinct CDR3 sequences, approximately 15% found once; its top ten account for about 14%. The source material was blood. Source of these receptors: a man aged 45-65 years with Graves' hyperthyroidism.

This clonotype was seen ten or more times. V and J are TRBV27 and TRBJ1-1, with a weak D call TRBD1 (6 bases). Per germline, CDR1 MNHEY and CDR2 SMNVEV (reference sequence). The germline V and J ends were trimmed by 4 bases and 0 bases, with 15 bases remaining between them. CDR3 length equals 16 residues. CDR3 sequence reads: CASSSLMTGLNTEAFF. The CDR3 DNA is TGTGCCAGCAGTTCCCTCATGACAGGTTTGAACACTGAAGCTTTCTTT.

This clonotype has a count of ten or more. The CDR3 nucleotides are TGTGCCTGGAGTCCCTCACCTGGGTACATTCAGTACTTC. Its protein is CAWSPSPGYIQYF. J is TRBJ2-4 and V is TRBV30; D is unresolved. Germline loops: CDR1 GTSNPN, CDR2 SVGIG (reference sequence). The V end lost 2 bases, the J end lost 8 bases, and 13 bases lay between the germline ends. CDR3 length equals 13 residues. Using reference TRBV30 and TRBJ2-4 for the parts outside the CDR3, the full variable domain is SQTIHQWPATLVQPVGSPLSLECTVEGTSNPNLYWYRQAAGRGLQLLFYSVGIGQISSEVPQNLSASRPQDRQFILSSKKLLLSDSGFYLCAWSPSPGYIQYFGAGTRLSVL.

J is TRBJ1-5 and V is TRBV10-3; D is undetermined. The V end lost 0 bases, the J end lost 4 bases, and 10 bases lay between the germline ends. Germline CDR1 and CDR2: ENHRY and SYGVKD. The CDR3 contains 15 residues. The CDR3 is CAISESVGDNQPQHF. The CDR3 DNA follows: TGTGCCATCAGTGAGTCCGTCGGAGATAATCAGCCCCAGCATTTT.